This TCR beta chain stems from a study of cytomegalovirus exposure and HLA in healthy donors. V was shortened by 0 bases and J by 0 bases, with 7 bases between the two germline ends. The CDR3 length is 14 residues. Germline loops: CDR1 SGDLS, CDR2 YYNGEE. PCR involved 60 Vbeta and 13 Jbeta primers. Method: immunoSEQ multiplex PCR; TCRdb's copy keeps in-frame clones and lacks some. The table has about 200,000 clones, about 76% seen once. This chain connects TRBV9 to TRBJ2-7; D possibly corresponds to TRBD1 (5 bases). Input material: PBMCs. The TCR was taken from a woman between 45 and 65 years old in good health and CMV-seronegative. CDR3 sequence: CASSVETGSYEQYF. The CDR3 DNA reads TGTGCCAGCAGCGTAGAAACAGGCTCCTACGAGCAGTACTTC. Combining the CDR3 with reference TRBV9 and TRBJ2-7 gives the whole variable domain DSGVTQTPKHLITATGQRVTLRCSPRSGDLSVYWYQQSLDQGLQFLIQYYNGEERAKGNILERFSAQQFPDLHSELNLSSLELGDSALYFCASSVETGSYEQYFGPGTRLTVT.